Sequencing of this TCR beta chain was carried out in a study of OX40 agonist ivuxolimab in advanced cancers. For the wider study: Ivuxolimab, which targeted the costimulatory receptor OX40 (CD134), was an agonistic, fully human IgG2 monoclonal antibody. Three dose-escalation patients achieved partial responses, one with hepatocellular carcinoma and two with cutaneous melanoma. A male proportion of 82.7% and a mean age of approximately 58 years, ranging from roughly 23 to 79, were recorded for the dose-escalation cohort. The paper reports the monotherapy dose-escalation portion (N ≈ 50 patients) of the phase I ivuxolimab trial. Peripheral TCRbeta sequencing aimed to test whether ivuxolimab altered TCR sequence diversity and caused clonal T-cell expansion. Of the roughly 52 patients in dose escalation, around 19 had hepatocellular carcinoma, roughly 15 had melanoma, 9 had renal cell carcinoma and 9 had head and neck cancer. Intravenous ivuxolimab was administered to patients every 2 weeks at six dose levels: 0.01, 0.1, 0.3, 1.5, 3 and 10 mg/kg. Patients were allowed to have had prior anti-PD-1, anti-PD-L1 or anti-CTLA-4 therapy, and 40% to 45% of the dose-escalation patients had previously received checkpoint inhibitors. On the study overall, not on this receptor specifically: After ivuxolimab, expanded clones were on average more numerous among CD8+ T cells than among CD4+ T cells. Low levels of normalized T-cell clonal expansion were also shown by some nonresponding patients. In the 0.1-3.0 mg/kg groups, partial responders had among the lowest normalized peripheral clonal expansion, particularly in CD8+ T cells. The antigen specificity of the peripheral T cells that underwent clonal expansion was not determined. At doses of 0.1 to 3.0 mg/kg, clonal expansion of both CD4+ and CD8+ blood T cells was observed from baseline to week 6.

For sequencing of the TCRbeta CDR3 region, genomic DNA was extracted from the sorted cells. TCRbeta CDR3 regions were sequenced using the immunoSEQ Assay. In its TCRdb copy, this immuneACCESS table keeps in-frame sequences only and misses some clones. Where compared with another copy, unresolved V genes explain less than half of these, and the others have no known cause. The sample table records nearly 85,000 clones; roughly 83% of these occur just once. Approximately 0.79% of the sample is in the top ten clones. Trimming removed 5 bases from V and 13 bases from J; the gene matches leave 17 bases unexplained. Taken from cysteine to phenylalanine, the CDR3 has 16 residues. Here the CDR3 DNA is all that survives: 48 bases in frame from base 1. The germline V gene encodes CDR1 SGHNT and CDR2 YENEEA. The trial excluded patients who had a history of autoimmune disease or were on systemic immunosuppression. Peripheral blood for TCR sequencing was collected from all dose cohorts at baseline, on cycle 4 day 1, and on cycle 7 day 1. The samples were taken from a phase I, first-in-human, multicenter, open-label dose-escalation trial of ivuxolimab. Adults with locally advanced or metastatic melanoma, renal cell, hepatocellular, or head and neck squamous cell carcinoma were enrolled in the trial. Before TCR sequencing, CD4+ and CD8+ T cells were separately sorted from peripheral blood.

As for this clone: Its binding antigen is unknown. Base qualities are not at hand, and no much larger clone is one base apart.

The specimen was CD4+ or CD8+ T cells sorted from blood, collected in a trial of the OX40 agonist ivuxolimab. The sequence joins TRBV11-3 to TRBJ2-5; 12 bases in between match TRBD1. The TCR was taken from an adult with an advanced solid tumor such as melanoma, head and neck, liver or kidney cancer. In nucleotide form, the sequence is TGTGCCAGCAGCCCAGAGGGGACAGGGGGCGCGCGGAATGTGTACTTC. This translates into CASSPEGTGGARNVYF.